This is a list of T cell receptor beta chains from one sample in a study of naive and memory T cell subsets. One entry per CDR3 protein, called by TCRdb with MiXCR from the UMI-ligation and nested PCR reads. The repertoire holds approximately 80,000 distinct CDR3 sequences, with roughly 9.2% as singletons. The sample was naive CD8+ T cells from blood. These receptors came from a human donor in good health. Each CDR3 is given with its conserved first and last residue. A D gene is named only where the DNA matches it firmly. Only some rows state a clone size, as once, few, many or a class for expanded clones.

v_gene	abundance	j_gene	d_gene	CDR3nt	CDR3aa
TRBV28	NA	TRBJ2-3	NA	TGTGCCAGCAGTTTGGGACTTCAGACGCAGTATTTT	CASSLGLQTQYF
TRBV29-1	many	TRBJ2-7	TRBD1	TGCAGCGTTGCGACAGGGGGCCACGAGCAGTACTTC	CSVATGGHEQYF
TRBV20-1	few	TRBJ1-3	TRBD1	TGCAGTGCTAGACAGGGGGATTCTGGAAACACCATATATTTT	CSARQGDSGNTIYF
TRBV10-1	NA	TRBJ2-3	TRBD1	TGCGCCAGTCAAACCGGGACAGGGACAGGAGATACGCAGTATTTT	CASQTGTGTGDTQYF
TRBV4-1	few	TRBJ2-1	TRBD1	TGCGCCAGCAGCACAAAAAACCCGGGACAGCATGATAATGAGCAGTTCTTC	CASSTKNPGQHDNEQFF
TRBV19	NA	TRBJ2-1	NA	TGTGCCGAGGGCGGGACTGCCTTCGCTGAGCAGTTCTTC	CAEGGTAFAEQFF
TRBV12-3/TRBV12-4	many	TRBJ2-7	TRBD1	TGTGCCAGCAGACTAGGGACAGAGCAGCAGTACTTC	CASRLGTEQQYF
TRBV13	few	TRBJ2-1	TRBD2	TGTGCCAGCAGCTTAGCGGGAGGGTTCCACAATGAGCAGTTCTTC	CASSLAGGFHNEQFF
TRBV27	NA	TRBJ2-1	NA	TGTGCCAGCTCCCCCCGGACTAGGGGGTTCAATGAGCAGTTCTTC	CASSPRTRGFNEQFF
TRBV28	NA	TRBJ2-4	NA	TGTGCCAGCAGTTTCCCGAACACCGGTCGGTACTTC	CASSFPNTGRYF
TRBV9	NA	TRBJ2-2	NA	TGTGCCAGCAGCTCTCAGACCGGGACCGACACCGGGGAGCTGTTTTTT	CASSSQTGTDTGELFF
TRBV4-1	many	TRBJ2-7	NA	TGCGCCAGCAGCCTCTCCTACGGGGATGTCTACGAGCAGTACTTC	CASSLSYGDVYEQYF
TRBV29-1	many	TRBJ2-7	NA	TGCAGCGTTGGCCAGGGCCTGGACTACGAGCAGTACTTC	CSVGQGLDYEQYF
TRBV29-1	NA	TRBJ2-1	TRBD2	TGCAGCGTTCTTGGACTAGCGGGAGTTGACTACAATGAGCAGTTCTTC	CSVLGLAGVDYNEQFF
TRBV15	few	TRBJ2-5	TRBD1	TGTGCCACCTCCGAAACAGGGGCCCAAGAGACCCAGTACTTC	CATSETGAQETQYF
TRBV6-1	few	TRBJ2-1	NA	TGTGCCAGCAGTGAATTTAGCGGAGGCAGTCACAATGAGCAGTTCTTC	CASSEFSGGSHNEQFF
TRBV5-1	many	TRBJ2-7	TRBD2	TGCGCCAGCAGCCCCGCGGGAGGGAAGAACGAGCAGTACTTC	CASSPAGGKNEQYF
TRBV9	many	TRBJ1-5	NA	TGTGCCAGCAGCGTAGACGGTAGCAATCAGCCCCAGCATTTT	CASSVDGSNQPQHF
TRBV6-2/TRBV6-3	few	TRBJ2-6	NA	TGTGCCAGCAGTTCGGAGGTTAACTCTGGGGCCAACGTCCTGACTTTC	CASSSEVNSGANVLTF
TRBV6-5	NA	TRBJ2-7	NA	TGTGCCAGCAGTTACTCGCTCTCTAGCTGGCAGTACTTC	CASSYSLSSWQYF
TRBV5-6	NA	TRBJ1-5	NA	TGTGCCAGCACCGAACACGGATTGGGCAATCAGCCCCAGCATTTT	CASTEHGLGNQPQHF
TRBV27	NA	TRBJ2-7	NA	TGTGCCAGCAGTCCCGGGCTGGGTACCTACGAGCAGTACTTC	CASSPGLGTYEQYF
TRBV4-1	many	TRBJ2-7	NA	TGCGCCAGCAGCCAAGGCAGGGGCAGCTCCTACGAGCAGTACTTC	CASSQGRGSSYEQYF
TRBV2	NA	TRBJ1-2	NA	TGTGCCAGCACGGACGGCGAGTATGGCTACACCTTC	CASTDGEYGYTF
TRBV30	many	TRBJ2-5	TRBD1	TGTGCCTGGAGTGTCGGGACAGGGATCGTGGAGACCCAGTACTTC	CAWSVGTGIVETQYF
TRBV27	few	TRBJ1-2	NA	TGTGCCAGCAGTTTATCCCAGGGAGGAGGGAATGGCTACACCTTC	CASSLSQGGGNGYTF
TRBV9	NA	TRBJ2-1	TRBD2	TGTGCCAGCAGCGTTCTAGCGGGAAACAATGAGCAGTTCTTC	CASSVLAGNNEQFF
TRBV3-1	few	TRBJ2-1	TRBD2	TGTGCCAGCAGCCCCCGGACTAGCGGGAGGACTAGAGCCTACAATGAGCAGTTCTTC	CASSPRTSGRTRAYNEQFF
TRBV29-1	many	TRBJ2-7	TRBD1	TGCAGCGTTGGGGGGGGACAGGGCTACGAGCAGTACTTC	CSVGGGQGYEQYF
TRBV29-1	few	TRBJ2-1	NA	TGCAGCGTCCAGGCGGAGGGGGCCTACAATGAGCAGTTCTTC	CSVQAEGAYNEQFF
TRBV6-5	many	TRBJ2-7	NA	TGTGCCAGCAGCCCCTTGGGGGATAACTACGAGCAGTACTTC	CASSPLGDNYEQYF
TRBV3-1	many	TRBJ1-3	NA	TGTGCCAGCAGCCAGATGAGGGGTTCTGGAAACACCATATATTTT	CASSQMRGSGNTIYF
TRBV20-1	few	TRBJ1-1	NA	TGCAGTGCTAGAGGCACCGGGCTCGTGAACACTGAAGCTTTCTTT	CSARGTGLVNTEAFF
TRBV2	NA	TRBJ1-2	NA	TGTGCCACCCGGGACATCTATGGCTACACCTTC	CATRDIYGYTF
TRBV12-3/TRBV12-4	many	TRBJ2-1	NA	TGTGCCAGCCGTACGGGGAATGAGCAGTTCTTC	CASRTGNEQFF
TRBV29-1	many	TRBJ2-7	TRBD2	TGCAGCGTTGAGGGACTAGCGGGAAACTACGAGCAGTACTTC	CSVEGLAGNYEQYF
TRBV27	NA	TRBJ2-7	NA	TGTGCCAGCAGTTTGAACGGGGCCTACTACGAGCAGTACTTC	CASSLNGAYYEQYF
TRBV12-5	few	TRBJ1-5	NA	TGTGCTAGTGCCCCCGGAAGCAGCAATCAGCCCCAGCATTTT	CASAPGSSNQPQHF
TRBV20-1	few	TRBJ2-2	NA	TGCAGTGCTAGAGTCCTCTCGAGGGGGACGAACACCGGGGAGCTGTTTTTT	CSARVLSRGTNTGELFF
TRBV11-2	NA	TRBJ2-1	TRBD1	TGTGCCAGCAGTCCCCGGGACAGGCTGTACAATGAGCAGTTCTTC	CASSPRDRLYNEQFF
TRBV6-6	many	TRBJ1-5	NA	TGTGCCAGCAGAAAGGTCCTTAATCAGCCCCAGCATTTT	CASRKVLNQPQHF
TRBV14	NA	TRBJ2-1	NA	TGTGCCAGCAGCCCCTCCGAGGTTGAGCAGTTCTTC	CASSPSEVEQFF
TRBV14	NA	TRBJ1-1	NA	TGTGCCAGCAGCCCAGGGGTACACACTGAAGCTTTCTTT	CASSPGVHTEAFF
TRBV6-5	many	TRBJ2-3	TRBD2	TGTGCCAGCAGTCCGCGACTAGCGGGAGAGGTGGATACGCAGTATTTT	CASSPRLAGEVDTQYF
TRBV20-1	NA	TRBJ1-5	TRBD1	TGCAGTGCTAGAACCCCCGGACAGGGAGTGCAGCCCCAGCATTTT	CSARTPGQGVQPQHF
TRBV4-1	NA	TRBJ2-2	NA	TGCGCCAGCAGAACCGGCAGGAACACCGGGGAGCTGTTTTTT	CASRTGRNTGELFF
TRBV29-1	NA	TRBJ2-1	NA	TGCAGCGCAGGTTACGGAGGCGCCTACAATGAGCAGTTCTTC	CSAGYGGAYNEQFF
TRBV28	few	TRBJ2-5	NA	TGTGCCAGCAGTTTCGGGAGCAGCACCAAAGAGACCCAGTACTTC	CASSFGSSTKETQYF
TRBV12-3/TRBV12-4	few	TRBJ2-3	TRBD2	TGTGCCAGCAGTTTAGGCGGACTAGCATTTACCTCCACAGATACGCAGTATTTT	CASSLGGLAFTSTDTQYF
TRBV9	many	TRBJ1-2	TRBD1	TGTGCCAGCAGCGCATGGGGGACAGGCTATGGCTACACCTTC	CASSAWGTGYGYTF
TRBV20-1	NA	TRBJ2-2	TRBD1	TGCAGTGCTGACTCAGGGGGAACGAACACCGGGGAGCTGTTTTTT	CSADSGGTNTGELFF
TRBV15	once	TRBJ1-2	TRBD1	TGTGTCACCAGCAGACCGGGACAGAACTATGGCTACACCTTC	CVTSRPGQNYGYTF
TRBV12-3/TRBV12-4	many	TRBJ2-1	NA	TGTGCCAGCAGTTTCCGGCGGTATGGTGGTGAGCAGTTCTTC	CASSFRRYGGEQFF
TRBV7-2	NA	TRBJ2-5	TRBD2	TGTGCCAGCATTCCGGGGGGGGGGAGGCAAGAGACCCAGTACTTC	CASIPGGGRQETQYF
TRBV7-8	few	TRBJ2-1	TRBD2	TGTGCCAGCAGCTTAGCGCGGGCTAGCGGGAGTCGGCATGAGCAGTTCTTC	CASSLARASGSRHEQFF